The 15 T cell receptor beta chains presented below share a single source sample, sequenced in a study of vaccination effects on CD4 cells after COVID-19 (dated by TCRdb to 2022 to 2024). The antigens of these receptors remain unknown. To identify antigen-specific CD4+ T cell clonotypes by their expansion, the ViraFEST assay first stimulated PBMC with viral peptide pools and then applied TCR sequencing. After 10 to 11 days of culture, CD4+ T cells were isolated with the EasySep CD4+ T cell isolation kit. PCR-confirmed SARS-CoV-2 infection had occurred in convalescent patients between March and December 2020, before the Alpha, Beta and Delta variants emerged in the United States. Receptor libraries were prepared by the immunoSEQ multiplex PCR assay. TCRdb limited this immuneACCESS table to in-frame rearrangements with V and J called. A share of clones is missing; checked studies link under half to unresolved V genes, and the rest is unexplained. The sample table contains tens of thousands of clones; only one count was recorded for 65% to 80% of them. Jointly, the top ten make up 5.5% of the sample.

Sample: CD4+ T cells from PBMCs cultured with HIV peptides, taken before COVID-19 vaccination. What the cell subset or site label conveys for this sample: HIV-1 Nef peptide pool negative control/reference culture. Receptors originate from a human donor who had a prior SARS-CoV-2 infection.

The chain recombines TRBV6-5 with TRBJ1-5; tentative D call: TRBD1 (6 bases). Per the germline V gene, CDR1 is MNHEY and CDR2 is SVGAGI. There are 15 residues in the CDR3. The V end lost 0 bases, the J end lost 9 bases, and 15 bases lay between the germline ends. CDR3 coding DNA: TGTGCCAGCAGTTACTCGAGGGCCGGAGGGGGGCCCCAGCATTTT. Translation: CASSYSRAGGGPQHF.

The chain recombines TRBV27 with TRBJ2-7, with 8 bases identical to TRBD1. V shed 4 bases and J 6 bases; nucleotides not matched to a gene: 14. Germline V lookup: CDR1 MNHEY, CDR2 SMNVEV (reference sequence). This CDR3 has 16 residues. The CDR3 DNA reads as TGTGCCAGCAGTTGGCTTACCGGGACAGGTCCTCCCGAGCAGTACTTC. Amino acid sequence: CASSWLTGTGPPEQYF.

The V call is TRBV7-2, the J call TRBJ2-7; 8 bases are a match to TRBD2. CDR1 is SGHTA and CDR2 is FQGNSA in the germline V gene. The CDR3 contains 15 residues. The ends lost 4 bases at V and 5 bases at J; junction bases unmatched: 10. The CDR3 is CASSSPSGRDDEQYF. The DNA for the CDR3 is TGTGCCAGCAGCTCTCCTAGCGGGCGGGACGACGAGCAGTACTTC.

The J gene is TRBJ1-5, the V gene TRBV21-1; the table calls TRBD1, which could not be checked here. TRBV21-1 is a listed pseudogene. CDR3 length equals 18 residues. CDR3 DNA sequence: TGTGCCAGCAGCAAAGGAGGTAGTGGAGCAGGGGGCAATCAGCCCCAGCATTTT. Protein product: CASSKGGSGAGGNQPQHF.

The DNA of the CDR3 is TGTGCCACCAGTGACCCCCGGGGAGGGGTTGGCTACACCTTC. Its protein is CATSDPRGGVGYTF. This chain uses TRBV24-1 with TRBJ1-2, with D perhaps TRBD1 (5 bases). This CDR3 has 14 residues. Looked up from germline, CDR1 is KGHDR and CDR2 is SFDVKD. The germline V and J ends were trimmed by 4 bases and 7 bases, with 15 bases remaining between them.

The rearrangement uses TRBV14 and TRBJ1-1; the match to TRBD1 covers 8 bases. V lost 4 bases, J lost 2 bases, and 9 bases stayed unmatched. The CDR3 is 16 amino acids. The germline CDR1 and CDR2 sequences are SGHDN and FVKESK. CDR3 sequence reads: CASSPHYGQGNTEAFF. The CDR3 coding sequence is TGTGCCAGCAGCCCCCATTACGGACAGGGAAACACTGAAGCTTTCTTT.

This chain uses TRBV19 with TRBJ2-3; 9 nucleotides match TRBD2. This CDR3 has 15 residues. The V gene's germline CDR1 is LNHDA and CDR2 SQIVND (reference sequence). After removal of 0 bases from V and 7 bases from J, the junction contained 5 bases not matched to a gene. CDR3 loop: CASSIDGGGVNTQYF. CDR3 bases: TGTGCCAGTAGTATAGATGGCGGGGGGGTCAATACGCAGTATTTT.

This clone was observed a few times. The chain couples TRBV7-9 to TRBJ1-6; no firm D call. The CDR3 is 13 residues long. The germline V gene has CDR1 SEHNR and CDR2 FQNEAQ (reference sequence). V was pared by 1 base and J by 14 bases, with 12 bases between. CDR3 bases: TGTGCCAGCAGCTTAGGGGAACTTTCCTCCCTCCACTTT. Amino acids: CASSLGELSSLHF.

This sequence joins TRBV6-5 and TRBJ2-7, with D possibly matching TRBD2 (6 bases). In germline, CDR1 is MNHEY, CDR2 SVGAGI. Trimming took 9 bases from V and 1 from J, leaving 16 bases between them. The CDR3 runs 14 residues. The CDR3 DNA reads TGTGCCAGTTATACGGTGGGACTTTCCTACGAGCAGTACTTC. It encodes CASYTVGLSYEQYF.

The CDR3 protein is CASSLKTGANTEAFF. DNA for the CDR3: TGCGCCAGCAGCTTGAAGACAGGGGCGAACACTGAAGCTTTCTTT. The V and J genes are TRBV5-1 and TRBJ1-1, with 8 nucleotides matching TRBD1. The J segment lost 1 base and the V segment lost 1 base, leaving 3 bases of the junction unmatched. The CDR3 consists of 15 residues. Germline V gives CDR1 SGHRS, CDR2 YFSETQ.

This chain connects TRBV2 to TRBJ2-7; 7 bases fit TRBD1. CDR1 is SNHLY and CDR2 is FYNNEI in the germline V gene. J lost 5 bases, V lost 5 bases, and 12 bases had no gene match. The CDR3 contains 15 residues. The CDR3 nucleotides read TGTGCCAGCAGTCACCGGGACAGAAAAAACCACGAGCAGTACTTC. Translating it yields CASSHRDRKNHEQYF.

This clone was observed a handful of times. This sequence joins TRBV19 and TRBJ1-2; D remains unclear. CDR3 size: 14 residues. V was pared by 8 bases and J by 0 bases, with 13 bases between. Germline loops: CDR1 LNHDA, CDR2 SQIVND (reference sequence). As DNA, the CDR3 is TGTGCCAGTCAGAGCGGAAGGGCTAACTATGGCTACACCTTC. Protein: CASQSGRANYGYTF.

The genes are TRBV5-1 and TRBJ2-1, with D perhaps TRBD2 (6 bases). This CDR3 has 17 residues. The V gene lost 4 bases and the J gene lost 3 bases, with 20 bases spanning the gap. Germline V CDR1 and CDR2: SGHRS, YFSETQ. CDR3 sequence reads: CASSRGFVAVIYNEQFF. The CDR3 DNA sequence: TGCGCCAGCAGCCGAGGGTTTGTAGCGGTTATCTACAATGAGCAGTTCTTC.

The chain joins TRBV5-1 to TRBJ2-3; D not resolved. In germline, CDR1 is SGHRS, CDR2 YFSETQ. V was shortened by 0 bases and J by 3 bases, with 8 bases between the two germline ends. CDR3 length: 14 amino acids. The CDR3 DNA follows: TGCGCCAGCAGCTTGGACTTCCTGACAGATACGCAGTATTTT. Protein sequence: CASSLDFLTDTQYF.

The chain recombines TRBV15 with TRBJ1-5; D may be TRBD1 (6 bases). This CDR3 region has 15 residues. Trimming removed 1 base from V and 5 bases from J, with 12 bases in between. The germline CDR1 and CDR2 sequences are LNHNV and YYDKDF (reference sequence). CDR3 residues: CATSRVYRVDQPQHF. The DNA for the CDR3 is TGTGCCACCAGCAGAGTTTACAGGGTCGATCAGCCCCAGCATTTT.